This T cell receptor (beta chain) was sequenced during a study of T-cell reconstitution after alpha-beta-depleted transplantation in children. Notes on the study in general: T-cell counts and diversity at one year post-transplant came mainly from newly produced T cells. Recipient T cells and thymic progenitors that survived were the source of the high TCRbeta diversity seen at day 60 in some patients. Several hundred expanded graft clones reportedly were the source of alpha-beta T cells about two months after transplant.

The TCRbeta library was prepared with unique molecular identifiers. From the PCR reads, TCRdb called clonotypes with MiXCR, one entry per CDR3 protein. This table holds 750,000 to 950,000 distinct CDR3 sequences, roughly 15% found once. There are a few counts of this clonotype. Its antigen is unidentified. This clonotype originated in a male patient younger than 18 who had a stem cell transplant for acute lymphoblastic leukemia, so the T cells may come from the graft donor. Sequences were derived from PBMCs, mostly from graft donor cells, sampled 360 days after TCRalphabeta/CD19-depleted stem cell transplant.

This chain's CDR3 is CASSEDRGGTGELFF. The CDR3 DNA reads TGCGCCAGCAGCGAAGACAGGGGTGGTACCGGGGAGCTGTTTTTT. The chain joins TRBV5-1 to TRBJ2-2, with 8 positions matching TRBD1. CDR3 length equals 15 residues. After removal of 4 bases from V and 5 bases from J, the junction contained 7 bases not matched to a gene. Germline CDR1 and CDR2: SGHRS and YFSETQ.